This TCR beta chain originates from a study of OX40 agonist ivuxolimab in advanced cancers. The V segment lost 5 bases and the J segment 8 bases; nucleotides outside the gene matches: 10. CDR3 length: 16 residues. Per the germline V gene, CDR1 is SGHVS and CDR2 is FQNEAQ. Libraries were prepared by immunoSEQ multiplex PCR; TCRdb keeps only in-frame clonotypes and omits some of them. This table has approximately 100,000 clones, around nine tenths appearing once. The V gene is TRBV7-8, the J gene TRBJ2-1; 12 nucleotides match TRBD2. The sequence was collected from an adult with an advanced solid tumor such as melanoma, head and neck, liver or kidney cancer. This specimen consisted of CD4+ or CD8+ T cells sorted from blood, obtained in a trial of the OX40 agonist ivuxolimab. CDR3 in DNA: TGTGCCAGCAGCGGGGCCGGGACTAGCGGGTTACATGAGCAGTTCTTC. Its protein product is CASSGAGTSGLHEQFF.